Sequencing of this TCR beta chain was carried out in a study of T cell responses to AZD1222 COVID-19 vaccine listed by TCRdb under 2021. Study-level background: Because spike-specific TCR depth and breadth did not differ between the two schedules, AZD1222 recipients who got a second dose at roughly 4 weeks were pooled with those who got a second dose at roughly 12 weeks. Trial participants were enrolled by age into 18-55, 56-69 and 70-plus year subgroups, with approximately 150, 28 and 58 TCR-sequenced participants respectively. TCR sequencing was performed for 230 to 250 trial participants, of whom some 200 were given two doses of AZD1222 and around 25 were given two doses of MenACWY control vaccine.

The CDR3 regions of human TCRbeta chains were analyzed by immunosequencing. In the paper's pipeline: Repertoire TCRs were matched against a reference library of SARS-CoV-2-specific TCRs generated with the MIRA antigen-specificity platform. Breadth was defined as the fraction of unique TCRs that were SARS-CoV-2-associated. Depth was defined as the fraction of total T cells that were SARS-CoV-2-associated. Each spike-specific TCR was assigned to its reactive spike region and to a CD4 or CD8 class using the MIRA data. Log10-transformed breadth and depth values were compared by one-way ANOVA with Sidak's multiple comparisons tests. TCRdb retrieved this table from immuneACCESS and kept in-frame rearrangements only. Not all clones are present; in checked studies, unresolved V genes account for under half, and no reason is known for the remainder. The V and J calls and clone size are taken from that table; D and trimming were inferred from the DNA. This sample is represented by some 86,000 clones; more than 75% of them were singletons. The ten biggest clones cover approximately 22% of the sample.

The CDR3 starts with the cysteine, ends with the phenylalanine, and has 16 residues. Of all the DNA, just the CDR3 is kept, 48 bases in frame from base 1. CDR1 and CDR2 were assigned from the germline V gene as MRHNA and SNTAGT. From V the trimming removes 6 bases and from J it removes 4 bases, while the gene matches leave 8 bases of the junction unaccounted for. What the authors observed across the whole study: CD4 TCRs associated with the vaccine covered the entire spike protein, and the dominant responses were in regions 160-218 and 743-854. Conclusions about previously exposed vaccinees were limited because only six AZD1222 recipients were SARS-CoV-2 seropositive at baseline. After two AZD1222 doses, both the breadth and the depth of spike-specific TCRs were significantly higher than at day 0 and than in MenACWY recipients. Participants were mostly white British and included more females than males, and it was suggested by the authors that clonal diversity may have been underestimated. Reportedly, close to half of the unique spike-specific TCRs recognized epitopes lying outside the regions that are mutated in the B.1.351 and B.1.1.7 variants. Because no samples from the day 14 peak response were available, repertoires could be characterized only after the peak T cell response. In the small 56-69-year group, the increase in depth fell short of significance, most likely because of low power.

Note on this clone: It has no known antigen specificity. The sample holds no much larger clone one base away, and base qualities are not on file.

The intended sense of this specimen's time point label: baseline before first vaccination. The vaccinee samples were drawn from two UK trials, COV001 and COV002, one of which was a single-blind randomized controlled phase 2/3 trial testing AZD1222 (ChAdOx1 nCoV-19) in healthy adults. Trial participant PBMC samples were collected at day 0 and day 28 after the second dose for TCRbeta chain sequencing. The sequenced sample was peripheral blood, obtained on day 0 of AZD1222 vaccination. This TCR was sampled from an adult in good health. Recombination linked TRBV6-4 to TRBJ2-7, and 14 junctional nucleotides match TRBD2. The bases are TGTGCCAGCAGGTCCTCGACTAGCGGGAGGGCTTACGAGCAGTACTTC. It translates as CASRSSTSGRAYEQYF.